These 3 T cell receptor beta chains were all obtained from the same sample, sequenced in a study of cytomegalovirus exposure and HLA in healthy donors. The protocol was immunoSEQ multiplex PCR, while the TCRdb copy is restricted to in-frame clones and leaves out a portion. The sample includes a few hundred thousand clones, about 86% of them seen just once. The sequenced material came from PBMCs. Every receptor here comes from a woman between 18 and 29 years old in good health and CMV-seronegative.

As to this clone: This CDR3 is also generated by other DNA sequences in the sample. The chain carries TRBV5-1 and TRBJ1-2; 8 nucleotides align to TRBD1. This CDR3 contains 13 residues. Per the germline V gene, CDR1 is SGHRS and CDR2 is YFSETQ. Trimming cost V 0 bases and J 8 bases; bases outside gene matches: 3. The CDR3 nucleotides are TGCGCCAGCAGCTTGGGACAGGGGCTGGGCTACACCTTC. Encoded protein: CASSLGQGLGYTF.

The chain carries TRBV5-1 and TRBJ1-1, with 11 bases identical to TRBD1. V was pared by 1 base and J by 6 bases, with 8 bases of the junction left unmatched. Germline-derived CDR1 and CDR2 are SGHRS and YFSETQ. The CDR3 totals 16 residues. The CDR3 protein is CASSLYRTGGNAEAFF. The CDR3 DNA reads TGCGCCAGCAGCTTGTACAGGACAGGGGGCAATGCTGAAGCTTTCTTT. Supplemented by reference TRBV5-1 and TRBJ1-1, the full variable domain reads KAGVTQTPRYLIKTRGQQVTLSCSPISGHRSVSWYQQTPGQGLQFLFEYFSETQRNKGNFPGRFSGRQFSNSRSEMNVSTLELGDSALYLCASSLYRTGGNAEAFFGQGTRLTVV.

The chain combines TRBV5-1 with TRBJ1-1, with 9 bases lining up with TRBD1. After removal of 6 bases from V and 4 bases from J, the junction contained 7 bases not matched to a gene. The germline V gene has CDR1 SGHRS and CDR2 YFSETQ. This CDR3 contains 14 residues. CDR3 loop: CASTATGGSTEAFF. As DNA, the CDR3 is TGCGCCAGCACGGCGACAGGGGGTTCCACTGAAGCTTTCTTT. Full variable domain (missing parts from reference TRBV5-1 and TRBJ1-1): KAGVTQTPRYLIKTRGQQVTLSCSPISGHRSVSWYQQTPGQGLQFLFEYFSETQRNKGNFPGRFSGRQFSNSRSEMNVSTLELGDSALYLCASTATGGSTEAFFGQGTRLTVV.